This TCR beta chain stems from a study of neoadjuvant anti-PD-1 for oral cavity cancer. As for the study in general: Non-progressing patients received a fourth nivolumab dose near day 43, then surgery on days 50-56.

In germline, CDR1 is GTSNPN, CDR2 SVGIG (reference sequence). Trimming pared 0 bases from V and 6 bases from J, leaving 12 bases between. The CDR3 loop spans 14 amino acids. Assay: immunoSEQ multiplex PCR; the TCRdb copy retains only in-frame clones and omits some. The table has approximately 83,000 clones, around 80% seen once. Patients were newly diagnosed with stage II-IVA oral cavity squamous cell carcinoma without prior systemic or radiation treatment. The TCR comes from a person aged 40 to 85 with oral cavity squamous cell carcinoma. This chain uses TRBV30 with TRBJ1-5, with unresolved D. Sequencing was performed on PBMCs, taken before nivolumab (anti-PD-1) treatment. The DNA of the CDR3 is TGTGCCTGGAGTGTACAAGCCGCGGGTCAGCCCCAGCATTTT. Residues: CAWSVQAAGQPQHF.